This TCR beta chain was captured by sequencing in a study of post-analysis software for immune sequencing data. Findings and caveats of the study: Controls had lower frequencies than patients of roughly five TRBV segments, which included TRBV5-6, TRBV5-1 and TRBV20-1.

Note on this clonotype: Its antigen is unidentified.

Each TCR beta cDNA library carried unique molecular identifiers. One entry per CDR3 protein results from TCRdb running MiXCR on the PCR reads. The sample has over 150,000 distinct CDR3 sequences, roughly 30% seen once. This CDR3 has 15 residues. V lost 4 bases, J lost 6 bases, and 16 bases lay in between. The germline gives CDR1 SGHRS, CDR2 YFSETQ. The sample consisted of blood. The rearrangement links TRBV5-1 to TRBJ2-2; possibly TRBD1 for D (5 bases). This receptor was obtained from a girl between 10 and 17 years old with multiple sclerosis. The CDR3 is CASSPGPVGAGELFF. As DNA, the CDR3 is TGCGCCAGCAGCCCCGGCCCGGTAGGGGCCGGGGAGCTGTTTTTT.